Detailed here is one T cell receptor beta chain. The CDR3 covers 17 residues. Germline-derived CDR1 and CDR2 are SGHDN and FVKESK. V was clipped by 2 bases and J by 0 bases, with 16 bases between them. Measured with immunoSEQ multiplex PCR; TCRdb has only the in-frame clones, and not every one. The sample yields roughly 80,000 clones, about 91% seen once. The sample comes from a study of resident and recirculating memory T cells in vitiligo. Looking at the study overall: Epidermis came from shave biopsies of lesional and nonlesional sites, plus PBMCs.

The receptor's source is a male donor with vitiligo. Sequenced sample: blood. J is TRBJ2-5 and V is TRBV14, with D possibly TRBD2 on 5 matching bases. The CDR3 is CASSQRVGLRYQETQYF. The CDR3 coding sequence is TGTGCCAGCAGCCAAAGAGTAGGACTCCGGTACCAAGAGACCCAGTACTTC.